The 23 T cell receptor beta chains given below trace back to one sample, sequenced in a study of cytotoxic CD8 clonotypes in ibrutinib-treated CLL. Sequencing used immunoSEQ multiplex PCR; TCRdb keeps in-frame clones, though not all of them. The sample shows around 92,000 clones, around 77% of them seen only once. The sequences come from PBMCs, collected after 24 months of ibrutinib treatment. The receptors shown here come from a human donor with chronic lymphocytic leukemia.

The chain carries TRBV27 and TRBJ1-1; D is undetermined. Looked up from germline, CDR1 is MNHEY and CDR2 is SMNVEV (reference sequence). CDR3 length equals 13 residues. The ends were cut back, 2 bases at V and 3 bases at J, with 7 bases in the middle. The chain's CDR3 is CASSLKSDTEAFF. CDR3 in DNA: TGTGCCAGCAGTTTAAAAAGTGACACTGAAGCTTTCTTT.

The chain employs TRBV4-1 and TRBJ1-2; D is ambiguous. The germline gives CDR1 MGHRA, CDR2 YSYEKL. The CDR3 extends over 16 amino acids. Trimming shortened V by 2 bases and J by 2 bases, and 15 bases separated the two germline ends. The CDR3 DNA is TGCGCCAGCAGCCAAATCCCTCGCCGGCTAAACTATGGCTACACCTTC. Translating it yields CASSQIPRRLNYGYTF.

The rearrangement joins TRBV4-1 to TRBJ1-4; D gene ambiguous. V lost 11 bases to trimming and J lost 2 bases, with 6 bases between them. Germline V CDR1 and CDR2: MGHRA, YSYEKL. There are 11 residues in the CDR3. The CDR3: CAAGTNEKLFF. The CDR3, as DNA: TGCGCCGCGGGGACTAATGAAAAACTGTTTTTT.

This clone has only a few counts. This chain links TRBV28 with TRBJ1-2; D perhaps matches TRBD1 (5 bases). V was cut by 5 bases and J by 1 base, with 8 bases left in between. The CDR3 is 13 residues long. CDR1 MDHEN and CDR2 SYDVKM come from the germline V gene. The chain's CDR3 is CASSEQDNYGYTF. CDR3 in DNA: TGTGCCAGCAGTGAACAGGATAACTATGGCTACACCTTC.

The chain combines TRBV19 with TRBJ2-7; the match to TRBD2 covers 12 bases. The V and J ends lost 5 bases and 3 bases, in that order; junction bases with no gene match: 5. The CDR3 runs 15 residues. Germline-derived CDR1 and CDR2 are LNHDA and SQIVND (reference sequence). The CDR3 loop is CASSAGTSGFYEQYF. In DNA, the CDR3 is TGTGCCAGTAGTGCAGGGACTAGCGGGTTCTACGAGCAGTACTTC.

The rearrangement links TRBV30 to TRBJ2-7; D gene ambiguous. The germline V gene has CDR1 GTSNPN and CDR2 SVGIG (reference sequence). The CDR3 covers 12 residues. Between the trimmed V and J ends, which lost 0 bases and 3 bases, there was a span of 6 bases. As DNA, the CDR3 is TGTGCCTGGAGTGTACAGTTCTACGAGCAGTACTTC. Amino acids: CAWSVQFYEQYF.

This chain links TRBV6-5 with TRBJ2-5; 9 positions match TRBD1. This CDR3 region has 15 residues. The V and J ends lost 7 bases and 5 bases, in that order; junction bases with no gene match: 11. CDR1 is MNHEY, CDR2 SVGAGI, per germline. The CDR3: CASTVRQGGRETQYF. DNA for the CDR3: TGTGCCAGCACCGTAAGACAGGGGGGTAGGGAGACCCAGTACTTC.

The genes are TRBV5-1 and TRBJ1-2; D is unresolved. The CDR3 extends over 13 amino acids. CDR1 is SGHRS and CDR2 is YFSETQ in the germline V gene. Trimming removed 0 bases at V and 3 bases at J, with 6 bases between. The CDR3 DNA follows: TGCGCCAGCAGCTTGGAACAGTACTATGGCTACACCTTC. Amino acid sequence: CASSLEQYYGYTF.

This clone was recorded only once. The genes are TRBV5-1 and TRBJ2-7, with D perhaps matching TRBD1 or TRBD2 (5 bases each). V was shortened by 4 bases and J by 0 bases, with 14 bases between the two germline ends. The CDR3 has 15 amino acids. The germline V gene has CDR1 SGHRS and CDR2 YFSETQ. The CDR3 nucleotides read TGCGCCAGCAGCCGGACCGGGACGACCTCCTACGAGCAGTACTTC. Amino acid sequence: CASSRTGTTSYEQYF.

V is TRBV28 and J is TRBJ1-3, with 9 bases identical to TRBD1. CDR3 size: 18 residues. The J segment lost 0 bases and the V segment lost 5 bases, leaving 11 bases of the junction unmatched. Germline lookup yields CDR1 MDHEN and CDR2 SYDVKM. The chain's CDR3 is CASSLPWGQGSSGNTIYF. The DNA of the CDR3 is TGTGCCAGCAGTCTCCCTTGGGGACAGGGTAGCTCTGGAAACACCATATATTTT.

The chain recombines TRBV21-1 with TRBJ2-7; TRBD2, the table's D call, was not compared with the DNA. TRBV21-1 is flagged as a pseudogene. The CDR3 sequence is 18 residues long. CDR3 sequence (DNA): TGTGCCAGCAGCAAATCTCCCCTCCTGGGGAGGTACCCCTACGAGCAGTACTTC. Its protein is CASSKSPLLGRYPYEQYF.

The chain's CDR3 is CASSLADRDRGYGYTF. CDR3 sequence (DNA): TGTGCCAGCAGCTTAGCCGACAGGGACAGAGGCTATGGCTACACCTTC. This rearrangement joins TRBV7-9 to TRBJ1-2; 7 bases agree with TRBD1. The junction had 8 bases not matched to a gene; V was cut back by 0 bases and J by 4 bases. CDR1 SEHNR and CDR2 FQNEAQ come from the germline V gene (reference sequence). CDR3 length: 16 amino acids.

The chain uses TRBV19 and TRBJ1-2; the D gene is possibly TRBD1 (5 bases). The V gene's germline CDR1 is LNHDA and CDR2 SQIVND (reference sequence). CDR3 length: 11 residues. Trimming shortened V by 5 bases and J by 5 bases, and 6 bases separated the two germline ends. The CDR3 protein is CASSRGYGYTF. As DNA, the CDR3 is TGTGCCAGTAGTCGGGGGTATGGCTACACCTTC.

V is TRBV10-2 and J is TRBJ2-2; D uncertain. This CDR3 region has 15 residues. Trimming took off 6 bases at V and 0 bases at J, with 11 bases between the two ends. Germline V gene sequence: CDR1 WSHSY, CDR2 SAAADI. CDR3 nucleotides: TGCGCCAGCAGGATAGGCGGAGCGAACACCGGGGAGCTGTTTTTT. It yields the protein CASRIGGANTGELFF.

The rearrangement joins TRBV7-2 to TRBJ2-1, with 7 nucleotides matching TRBD2. There are 12 residues in the CDR3. Germline CDR1 SGHTA, CDR2 FQGNSA. The J segment lost 13 bases and the V segment lost 5 bases, leaving 8 bases of the junction unmatched. The CDR3 DNA follows: TGTGCCAGCAGCGGCCCGGGACTACCCCAGTTCTTC. It encodes CASSGPGLPQFF.

V gene TRBV10-3 combines with J gene TRBJ1-3; D unresolved. The CDR3 totals 12 residues. Trimming pared 5 bases from V and 8 bases from J, leaving 10 bases between. Germline CDR1 is ENHRY and CDR2 is SYGVKD. Here the CDR3 DNA reads TGTGCCATCAGTTTTACGGGAGACACCATATATTTT. Encoded protein: CAISFTGDTIYF.

CDR3: CASSLGSGTQYF. For the CDR3, the DNA is TGTGCCAGCAGCTTGGGGTCAGGGACCCAGTACTTC. The chain links TRBV5-6 to TRBJ2-5; D call uncertain. V lost 0 bases and J lost 7, with 7 bases in between. Germline CDR1 SGHDT, CDR2 YYEEEE. CDR3 size: 12 residues.

V gene TRBV11-3 combines with J gene TRBJ2-2; D possibly corresponds to TRBD2 (7 bases). Looked up from germline, CDR1 is SGHNT and CDR2 is YENEEA. This CDR3 spans 16 amino acids. Trimming took off 1 base at V and 4 bases at J, with 13 bases between the two ends. The CDR3 is CASSLGGGLATGELFF. The CDR3 DNA is TGTGCCAGCAGCTTAGGGGGGGGCCTGGCCACCGGGGAGCTGTTTTTT.

The chain is built from TRBV6-1 and TRBJ2-2, with 7 bases that match TRBD1. The CDR3 is made up of 14 amino acids. Trimming removed 9 bases from V and 7 bases from J; junction bases left unmatched: 11. Germline values: CDR1 MNHNS, CDR2 SASEGT. This chain's CDR3 is CASRGLVQYGELFF. The DNA for the CDR3 is TGTGCCAGTAGGGGGCTTGTACAGTACGGGGAGCTGTTTTTT.

CDR3 DNA: TGCGCCAGCAGCTTGGCCGGAAGAACCGCGAGAGAAAAGGGCATTCAGTACTTC. Protein product: CASSLAGRTAREKGIQYF. The chain links TRBV5-1 to TRBJ2-4, with no clear D. The CDR3 is 18 amino acids. Deletions cut 0 bases from V and 9 bases from J, with 25 bases between. Germline CDR1 and CDR2: SGHRS and YFSETQ.

The chain is built from TRBV2 and TRBJ2-7; 8 bases map to TRBD1. Germline V gene sequence: CDR1 SNHLY, CDR2 FYNNEI. V was clipped by 11 bases and J by 7 bases; unmatched bases: 13. The CDR3 is 13 amino acids. Here the CDR3 reads CAQQLTGGFEQYF. CDR3 sequence (DNA): TGTGCCCAGCAGTTAACAGGGGGATTTGAGCAGTACTTC.

The V gene is TRBV27, the J gene TRBJ2-7, with 7 positions matching TRBD1. V was clipped by 5 bases and J by 5 bases; unmatched bases: 12. In germline, CDR1 is MNHEY, CDR2 SMNVEV (reference sequence). The CDR3 covers 15 residues. The DNA of the CDR3 is TGTGCCAGCAGTCCGATCCACAGGGGCCCCCACGAGCAGTACTTC. Protein product: CASSPIHRGPHEQYF.

This sequence joins TRBV28 and TRBJ2-1; 9 nucleotides match TRBD2. This CDR3 has 16 amino acids. V gave up 3 bases and J gave up 2 bases; unmatched junction bases: 5. Germline CDR1 MDHEN, CDR2 SYDVKM. CDR3 in DNA: TGTGCCAGCAGTTTTAGTCAGCGGGAGGCCTACAATGAGCAGTTCTTC. This translates into CASSFSQREAYNEQFF.